Following are 15 T cell receptor beta chains from one sample sequenced in a study of cytomegalovirus exposure and HLA in healthy donors. PCR amplification relied on 60 Vbeta primers (plus 13 Jbeta primers). The data were produced by immunoSEQ multiplex PCR, yet TCRdb's version contains in-frame clones alone and is incomplete. The data show about 160,000 clones, roughly 80% seen once. The material sequenced was PBMCs. The receptors come from a male donor in good health and CMV-seropositive.

This sequence joins TRBV6-1 and TRBJ1-5; the D gene is possibly TRBD1 (6 bases). The ends were cut back, 2 bases at V and 3 bases at J, with 11 bases in the middle. The CDR3 covers 15 residues. From germline, CDR1 is MNHNS and CDR2 SASEGT. DNA of the CDR3: TGTGCCAGCAGTGAACCCACAGGGCCCAATCAGCCCCAGCATTTT. It specifies CASSEPTGPNQPQHF.

This chain connects TRBV9 to TRBJ2-1; tentative D call: TRBD1 (6 bases). Trimming took 0 bases from V and 8 from J, leaving 15 bases between them. Germline V gives CDR1 SGDLS, CDR2 YYNGEE. The length of the CDR3 is 15 residues. The DNA for the CDR3 is TGTGCCAGCAGCGTAGGTGGGGGCAGGGACCATGAGCAGTTCTTC. Protein product: CASSVGGGRDHEQFF.

This clone has just one count. The chain links TRBV11-2 to TRBJ2-3; 7 nucleotides agree with TRBD1. Germline CDR1 reads SGHAT; CDR2 reads FQNNGV. This CDR3 has 17 amino acids. Trimming took 6 bases from V and 5 from J; bases not matched to a gene: 17. The CDR3 DNA is TGTGCCAGCAGAGGTTTGAATTGGGGGACAGTGAAAGATACGCAGTATTTT. Residues: CASRGLNWGTVKDTQYF.

V gene TRBV19 combines with J gene TRBJ2-5; 10 nucleotides align to TRBD2. Germline loops: CDR1 LNHDA, CDR2 SQIVND (reference sequence). Trimming took 7 bases from V and 4 from J; bases not matched to a gene: 3. The CDR3 extends over 13 amino acids. CDR3 bases: TGTGCCAGTACCCCTAGCGGGAGAGAGACCCAGTACTTC. Its protein is CASTPSGRETQYF. Variable domain in full (rest from reference TRBV19 and TRBJ2-5): DGGITQSPKYLFRKEGQNVTLSCEQNLNHDAMYWYRQDPGQGLRLIYYSQIVNDFQKGDIAEGYSVSREKKESFPLTVTSAQKNPTAFYLCASTPSGRETQYFGPGTRLLVL.

The J gene is TRBJ2-7, the V gene TRBV10-2, with D uncertain. V lost 3 bases and J 4 bases, leaving 10 bases between the germline ends. From germline, CDR1 is WSHSY and CDR2 SAAADI. The CDR3 loop spans 13 amino acids. CDR3 nucleotide sequence: TGCGCCAGCAGTGATCCTACCAATTACGAGCAGTACTTC. It yields the protein CASSDPTNYEQYF.

The V call is TRBV10-1, the J call TRBJ2-5, with 7 bases aligning to TRBD2. The CDR3 has 14 residues. The ends lost 6 bases at V and 2 bases at J; junction bases unmatched: 6. Germline CDR1 and CDR2: WNHNN and SYGVQD (reference sequence). Here the CDR3 reads CASSTTGRQETQYF. Written as DNA, the CDR3 is TGCGCCAGCAGCACTACCGGGAGGCAAGAGACCCAGTACTTC.

This chain uses TRBV6-5 with TRBJ2-1, with D perhaps TRBD2 (6 bases). The CDR3 loop spans 16 amino acids. From germline, CDR1 is MNHEY and CDR2 SVGAGI. Trimming left V 3 bases short and J 0 bases short, with 12 bases between. Here the CDR3 DNA reads TGTGCCAGCAGTTATGGGTCCGGGGGCTCCTACAATGAGCAGTTCTTC. Translated: CASSYGSGGSYNEQFF.

The genes are TRBV10-3 and TRBJ2-2; D might be TRBD2 (5 bases). Germline V lookup: CDR1 ENHRY, CDR2 SYGVKD. The germline V and J ends were trimmed by 5 bases and 6 bases, with 10 bases remaining between them. The CDR3 is 13 amino acids. The CDR3 nucleotides are TGTGCCATCAGTACCCGGGGTTCCGGGGAGCTGTTTTTT. It specifies CAISTRGSGELFF.

The chain couples TRBV27 to TRBJ1-2, with a possible D match to TRBD1 (5 bases). Trimming stripped 6 bases from V and 5 bases from J, with 13 bases between. Per germline, CDR1 MNHEY and CDR2 SMNVEV (reference sequence). This CDR3 is built from 13 residues. CDR3 loop: CASSLDSSYGYTF. CDR3 DNA: TGTGCCAGCAGCTTAGACAGCTCTTATGGCTACACCTTC.

The chain joins TRBV7-8 to TRBJ2-1; 11 nucleotides align to TRBD1. The CDR3 has 15 residues. Trimming removed 1 base from V and 6 bases from J; junction bases left unmatched: 2. From germline, CDR1 is SGHVS and CDR2 FQNEAQ. The CDR3 DNA reads TGTGCCAGCAGCTTAGGGGGGACAGGGGGCAATGAGCAGTTCTTC. It encodes CASSLGGTGGNEQFF.

The chain recombines TRBV30 with TRBJ1-2; 7 bases line up with TRBD1. This CDR3 is built from 14 residues. Losses at the gene ends were 1 base for V and 4 bases for J; bases not matched to a gene: 6. Germline V gives CDR1 GTSNPN, CDR2 SVGIG (reference sequence). CDR3 loop: CAWSEGAAPYGYTF. The CDR3 DNA follows: TGTGCCTGGAGTGAGGGGGCTGCCCCCTATGGCTACACCTTC.

The chain links TRBV27 to TRBJ2-3, with 7 nucleotides matching TRBD2. The junction had 4 bases not matched to a gene; V was cut back by 3 bases and J by 1 base. Germline V gene sequence: CDR1 MNHEY, CDR2 SMNVEV (reference sequence). This CDR3 has 15 amino acids. This chain's CDR3 is CASSLGGDGTDTQYF. CDR3 nucleotide sequence: TGTGCCAGCAGTTTGGGAGGGGACGGCACAGATACGCAGTATTTT.

This chain links TRBV9 with TRBJ1-2, with a possible D match to TRBD1 (5 bases). CDR1 and CDR2 from the germline V gene are SGDLS and YYNGEE. CDR3 length: 16 residues. V was cut by 2 bases and J by 8 bases, with 22 bases left in between. In nucleotides, the CDR3 is TGTGCCAGCAGCGTTGGGCGATCGGGGGGAGGTCAGGGCTACACCTTC. This gives the protein CASSVGRSGGGQGYTF. The full variable domain, its missing parts supplied by reference TRBV9 and TRBJ1-2, is DSGVTQTPKHLITATGQRVTLRCSPRSGDLSVYWYQQSLDQGLQFLIQYYNGEERAKGNILERFSAQQFPDLHSELNLSSLELGDSALYFCASSVGRSGGGQGYTFGSGTRLTVV.

V is TRBV9 and J is TRBJ1-1; the match to TRBD1 covers 9 bases. The junction had 7 bases not matched to a gene; V was cut back by 4 bases and J by 3 bases. Germline CDR1 SGDLS, CDR2 YYNGEE. The CDR3 consists of 15 residues. This chain's CDR3 is CASSPRTGEDTEAFF. CDR3 DNA sequence: TGTGCCAGCAGCCCTCGGACAGGGGAGGACACTGAAGCTTTCTTT.

The chain is built from TRBV7-9 and TRBJ2-2; D gene uncertain. This CDR3 region has 14 residues. Deletions cut 1 base from V and 7 bases from J, with 10 bases between. Germline lookup yields CDR1 SEHNR and CDR2 FQNEAQ (reference sequence). This CDR3 reads CASSLELSIGELFF. For the CDR3, the DNA is TGTGCCAGCAGCTTAGAACTGTCGATCGGGGAGCTGTTTTTT.